Sequencing of this T cell receptor (beta chain) was carried out in a study of shared clonotypes between healthy human individuals. In the study overall: Donor composition was a couple of women and three men, aged 18 to 49. Points from the study as a whole: It was only blood that was sampled, and tissue repertoires likely differ.

The length of the CDR3 is 12 residues. V lost 5 bases and J 5 bases, leaving 10 bases between the germline ends. CDR1 and CDR2 from the germline V gene are SEHNR and FQNEAQ (reference sequence). The authors ran the assay at deep level. TCRdb keeps only in-frame clones here, not all; method: immunoSEQ multiplex PCR. The sample contains approximately 500,000 clones, over 70% of which appear only once. On this clone itself: Its specificity is unknown.

The origin of this receptor is a woman between 40 and 50 years old in good health. Some clones in this sample may be carry-over from other donors' samples. Sequenced material: PBMCs. The chain employs TRBV7-9 and TRBJ2-7; D is undetermined. The CDR3 bases are TGTGCCAGCAGCCCAATCGCGGACGAGCAGTACTTC. This codes for CASSPIADEQYF.